Listed below are T cell receptor beta chains from one sample, sequenced in a study of CD4 T cells in relation to SARS-CoV-2 and coronaviruses. These receptors have no identified antigens. Sequenced by immunoSEQ multiplex PCR; TCRdb stores in-frame clones only, minus some. The repertoire holds some 35,000 clones, 82% seen once, with 4.5% to 5% in the top ten. Sequencing input: naive CD4+ T cells from PBMCs, cultured in vitro. The receptors derive from an adult with COVID-19. CDR3s include the opening cysteine and the closing phenylalanine or tryptophan. A D gene is named only where the DNA matches it firmly. Rows give clone size only sometimes, using once, few, many, or a class for an expanded clone.

length	J	size	V	D	DNA	CDR3
15	TRBJ2-1	.	TRBV5-1	.	TGCGCCAGCAGCCGACGGGGGGCAGAGAACTATGAGCAGTTCTTC	CASSRRGAENYEQFF
14	TRBJ2-7	.	TRBV6-5	.	TGTGCCAGCAGGACTCTGGGGGGAAGCTACGAGCAGTACTTC	CASRTLGGSYEQYF
12	TRBJ1-5	.	TRBV28	TRBD1	TGTGCCACGGACAGGGGCAATCAGCCCCAGCATTTT	CATDRGNQPQHF
13	TRBJ2-3	.	TRBV7-6	.	TGTGCCAGCAGCTCCGAGCGGGTTCGCAACCAGTATTTT	CASSSERVRNQYF
15	TRBJ2-7	.	TRBV5-1	TRBD1	TGCGCCAGCAGCTTGGGGGGGACAGCGAACTACGAGCAGTACTTC	CASSLGGTANYEQYF
16	TRBJ2-1	.	TRBV7-8	TRBD2	TGTGCCAGCAGACGGATAGCGGGAGCGGCCTACAATGAGCAGTTCTTC	CASRRIAGAAYNEQFF
17	TRBJ1-3	.	TRBV4-1	.	TGCGCCAGCAGCCAAGGGGCAGGGGCCACTCTAGGAAACACCATATATTTT	CASSQGAGATLGNTIYF
17	TRBJ2-2	.	TRBV28	TRBD2	TGTGCCAGCGACGGACTAGCGGGAAAGACGAACACCGGGGAGCTGTTTTTT	CASDGLAGKTNTGELFF
19	TRBJ2-3	.	TRBV7-8	.	TGTGCCAGCAGCTTAGAATGGGTGGCGCAGCGAAGGGCGGGAGATACGCAGTATTTT	CASSLEWVAQRRAGDTQYF
15	TRBJ2-1	.	TRBV7-6	TRBD2	TGTGCCAGCAGCTTGGGGACTAGCTCCTACAATGAGCAGTTCTTC	CASSLGTSSYNEQFF
15	TRBJ2-1	.	TRBV18	TRBD2	TGTGCCAGCTCCCCGCCGGGGAGCGGGGGGAATGAGCAGTTCTTC	CASSPPGSGGNEQFF
18	TRBJ2-2	.	TRBV4-1	TRBD2	TGCGCCAGCAGCCCCTCCCCCGGGACTAGCGGGAACACCGGGGAGCTGTTTTTT	CASSPSPGTSGNTGELFF
15	TRBJ1-3	few	TRBV14	.	TGTGCCAGCAGCCCTGCTGGGAGCTCTGGAAACACCATATATTTT	CASSPAGSSGNTIYF
19	TRBJ2-1	.	TRBV19	TRBD2	TGTGCCAGTAGTATAGGAAGACTAGCGGGAGGAGTAAGTTACAATGAGCAGTTCTTC	CASSIGRLAGGVSYNEQFF
13	TRBJ1-1	.	TRBV18	.	TGTGCCAGCTCACCGACACAGGGTTGGGTAGCTTTCTTT	CASSPTQGWVAFF